Listed here are 2 T cell receptor beta chains from one sample, sequenced in a study of cytomegalovirus exposure and HLA in healthy donors. The PCR had 60 Vbeta and 13 Jbeta primers. Data came from immunoSEQ multiplex PCR; TCRdb stores just in-frame clones and leaves some out. The sample shows approximately 190,000 clones, more than 60% of them seen only once. Material: PBMCs. These receptors were taken from a young woman in good health and CMV-seropositive.

As to this clone: Other DNA variants within this sample encode the same CDR3. The chain uses TRBV7-3 and TRBJ1-2, with TRBD1 matching over 8 bases. The CDR3 consists of 13 residues. The germline gives CDR1 SGHTA, CDR2 FQGTGA. V was clipped by 2 bases and J by 4 bases; unmatched bases: 0. The CDR3 spells CASSLGQGYGYTF. DNA for the CDR3: TGTGCCAGCAGCTTAGGACAGGGCTATGGCTACACCTTC.

The rearrangement uses TRBV4-2 and TRBJ1-1, with 7 bases lining up with TRBD1. The CDR3 extends over 16 amino acids. V trimming: 4 bases; J trimming: 1 base; junction bases outside the gene matches: 9. Germline assignment: CDR1 LGHNA and CDR2 YNFKEQ. The CDR3 DNA is TGTGCCAGCAGCCCAAGACAGGGAGAGAGGAACACTGAAGCTTTCTTT. Protein: CASSPRQGERNTEAFF.